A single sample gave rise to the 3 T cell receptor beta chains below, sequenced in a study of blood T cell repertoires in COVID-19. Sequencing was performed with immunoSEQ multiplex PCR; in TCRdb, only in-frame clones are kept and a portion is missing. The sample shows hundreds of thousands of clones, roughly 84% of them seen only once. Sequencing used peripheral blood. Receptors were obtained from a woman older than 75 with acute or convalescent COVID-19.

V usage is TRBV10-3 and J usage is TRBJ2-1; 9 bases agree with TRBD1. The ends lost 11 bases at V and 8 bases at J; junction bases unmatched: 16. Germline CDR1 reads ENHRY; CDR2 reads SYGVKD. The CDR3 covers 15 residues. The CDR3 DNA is TGTGCCCTACAAGCGCCGGGACAGGGTATCGATGAGCAGTTCTTC. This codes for CALQAPGQGIDEQFF.

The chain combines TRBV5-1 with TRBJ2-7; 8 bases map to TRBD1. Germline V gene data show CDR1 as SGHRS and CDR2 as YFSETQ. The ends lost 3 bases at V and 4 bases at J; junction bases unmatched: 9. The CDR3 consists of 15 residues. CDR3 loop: CASSSRQGRRYEQYF. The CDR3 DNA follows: TGCGCCAGCAGCTCTCGACAGGGGAGAAGGTACGAGCAGTACTTC.

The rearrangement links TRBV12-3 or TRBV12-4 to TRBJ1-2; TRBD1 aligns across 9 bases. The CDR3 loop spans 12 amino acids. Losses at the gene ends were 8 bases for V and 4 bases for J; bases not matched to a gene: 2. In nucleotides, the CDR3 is TGTGCCAGCGGGGACAGGGTCTATGGCTACACCTTC. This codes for CASGDRVYGYTF.